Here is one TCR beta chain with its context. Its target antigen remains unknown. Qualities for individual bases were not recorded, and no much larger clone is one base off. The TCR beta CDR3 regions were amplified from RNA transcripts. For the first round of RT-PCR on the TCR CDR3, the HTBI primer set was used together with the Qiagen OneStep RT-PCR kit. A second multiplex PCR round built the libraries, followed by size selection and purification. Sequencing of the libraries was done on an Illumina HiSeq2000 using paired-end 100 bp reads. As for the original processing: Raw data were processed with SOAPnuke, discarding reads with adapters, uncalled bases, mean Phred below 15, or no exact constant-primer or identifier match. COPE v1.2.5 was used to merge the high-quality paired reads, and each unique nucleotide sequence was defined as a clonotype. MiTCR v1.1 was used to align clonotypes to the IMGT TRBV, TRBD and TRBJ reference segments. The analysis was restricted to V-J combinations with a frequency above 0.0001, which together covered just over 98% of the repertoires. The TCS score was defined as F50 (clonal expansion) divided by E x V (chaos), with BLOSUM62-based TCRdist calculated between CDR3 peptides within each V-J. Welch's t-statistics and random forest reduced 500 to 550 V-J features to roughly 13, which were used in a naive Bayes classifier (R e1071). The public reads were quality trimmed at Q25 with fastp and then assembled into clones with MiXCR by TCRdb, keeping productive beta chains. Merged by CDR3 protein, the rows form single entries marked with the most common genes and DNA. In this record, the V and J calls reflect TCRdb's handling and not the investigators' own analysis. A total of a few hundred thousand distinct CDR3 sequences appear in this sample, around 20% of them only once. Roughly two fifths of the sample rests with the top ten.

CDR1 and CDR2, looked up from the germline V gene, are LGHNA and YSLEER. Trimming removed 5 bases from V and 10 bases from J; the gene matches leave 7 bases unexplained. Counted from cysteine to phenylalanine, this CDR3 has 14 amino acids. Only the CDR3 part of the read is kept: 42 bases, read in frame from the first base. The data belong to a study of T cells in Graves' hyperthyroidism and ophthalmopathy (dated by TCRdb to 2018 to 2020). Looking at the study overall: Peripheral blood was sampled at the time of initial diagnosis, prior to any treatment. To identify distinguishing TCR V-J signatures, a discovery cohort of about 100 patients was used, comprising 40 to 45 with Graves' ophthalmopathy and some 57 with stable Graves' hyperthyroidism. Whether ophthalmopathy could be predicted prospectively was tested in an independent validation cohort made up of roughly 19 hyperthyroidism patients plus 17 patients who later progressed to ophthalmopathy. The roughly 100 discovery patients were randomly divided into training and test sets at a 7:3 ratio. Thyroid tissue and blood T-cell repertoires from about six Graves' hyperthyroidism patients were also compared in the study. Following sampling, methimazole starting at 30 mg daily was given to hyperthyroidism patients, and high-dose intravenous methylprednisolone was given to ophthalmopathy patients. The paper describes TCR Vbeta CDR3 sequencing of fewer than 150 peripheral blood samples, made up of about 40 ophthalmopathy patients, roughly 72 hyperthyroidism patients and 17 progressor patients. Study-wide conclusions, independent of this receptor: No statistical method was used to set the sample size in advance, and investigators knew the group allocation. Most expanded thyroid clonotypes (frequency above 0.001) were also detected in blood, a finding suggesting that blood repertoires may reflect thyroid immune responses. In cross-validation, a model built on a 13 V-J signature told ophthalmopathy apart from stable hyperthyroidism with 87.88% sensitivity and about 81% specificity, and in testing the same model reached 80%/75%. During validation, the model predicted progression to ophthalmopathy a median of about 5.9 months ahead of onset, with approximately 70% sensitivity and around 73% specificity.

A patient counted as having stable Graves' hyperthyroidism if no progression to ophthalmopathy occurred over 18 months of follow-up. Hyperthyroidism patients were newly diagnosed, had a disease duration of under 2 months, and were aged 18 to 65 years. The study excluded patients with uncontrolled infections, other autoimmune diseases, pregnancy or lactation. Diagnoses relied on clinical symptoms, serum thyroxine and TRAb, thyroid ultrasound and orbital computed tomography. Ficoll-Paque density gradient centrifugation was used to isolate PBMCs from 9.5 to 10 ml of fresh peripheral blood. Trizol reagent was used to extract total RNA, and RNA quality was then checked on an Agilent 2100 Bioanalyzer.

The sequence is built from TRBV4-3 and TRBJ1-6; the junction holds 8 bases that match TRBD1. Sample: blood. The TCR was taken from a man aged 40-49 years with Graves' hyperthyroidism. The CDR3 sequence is CASSYATGGSPLHF. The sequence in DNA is TGCGCCAGCAGCTACGCTACAGGGGGATCACCCCTCCACTTT.